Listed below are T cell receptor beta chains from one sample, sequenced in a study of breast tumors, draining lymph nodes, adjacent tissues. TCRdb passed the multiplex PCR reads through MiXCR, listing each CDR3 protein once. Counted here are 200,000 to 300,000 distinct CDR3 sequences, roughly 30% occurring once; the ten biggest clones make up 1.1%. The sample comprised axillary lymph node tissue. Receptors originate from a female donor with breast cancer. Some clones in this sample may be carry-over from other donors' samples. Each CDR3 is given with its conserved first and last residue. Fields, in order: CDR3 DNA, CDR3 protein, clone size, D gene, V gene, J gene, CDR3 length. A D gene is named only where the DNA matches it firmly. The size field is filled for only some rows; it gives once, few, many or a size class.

TGTGCTAGTGGTTTGGCCCCGATAGGGGGCGGATACGAGCAGTACTTC	CASGLAPIGGGYEQYF	.	TRBD1	TRBV12-5	TRBJ2-7	16
TGTGCCAGCAGTGAACTAGTTTCCGTCTTGGAGACCCAGTACTTC	CASSELVSVLETQYF	many	.	TRBV6-1	TRBJ2-5	15
TGTGCCCTTTGTGCTAACTATGGCTACACCTTC	CALCANYGYTF	.	.	TRBV24-1	TRBJ1-2	11
TGCGCCAGCAGCCAGGGACCTACTAACACCGGGGAGCTGTTTTTT	CASSQGPTNTGELFF	many	.	TRBV4-1	TRBJ2-2	15
TGCGCCAGCAGTAGCGGGAGGGCTTATTCACCCCTCCACTTT	CASSSGRAYSPLHF	.	.	TRBV10-2	TRBJ1-6	14
TGCGCCAGCAGCGGGACAGGGCATTCACCCCTCCACTTT	CASSGTGHSPLHF	.	TRBD1	TRBV5-1	TRBJ1-6	13
TGTGCCAGCAGCGCCAAGGGGCTCGAGCAGTACTTC	CASSAKGLEQYF	once	.	TRBV9	TRBJ2-7	12
TGCGCCAGCGGGGGACTAGCGGGAGCTAAGACCCAGTACTTC	CASGGLAGAKTQYF	.	TRBD2	TRBV10-2	TRBJ2-5	14
TGTGCCACGTTTTCCCGTTGGACAGGCCAGGACACCGGGGAGCTGTTTTTT	CATFSRWTGQDTGELFF	.	TRBD1	TRBV28	TRBJ2-2	17
TGTGCCACCATGGCTAGCGGGAGTAAGGTTAAGTTCTTC	CATMASGSKVKFF	many	TRBD2	TRBV24-1	TRBJ2-1	13
TGTGCCAGCAGCCAAGTTTATAACCGCCCAGGCGGCTACACCTTC	CASSQVYNRPGGYTF	many	.	TRBV14	TRBJ1-2	15
TGTGCCACCAATGATCAGGGTTATGGCTACACCTTC	CATNDQGYGYTF	many	.	TRBV24-1	TRBJ1-2	12
TGTGCCAGCTCACCAAGGCAGAGCAATCGGCCCCAGCATTTT	CASSPRQSNRPQHF	.	.	TRBV18	TRBJ1-5	14
TGTGCCAGCAGGGCTACGGGACTAGCGTCCACCGGGGAGCTGTTTTTT	CASRATGLASTGELFF	many	TRBD2	TRBV12-3/TRBV12-4	TRBJ2-2	16
TGTGCCAGCAGTTCCCCTCCAGGGTCCCGCTACGAGCAGTACTTC	CASSSPPGSRYEQYF	few	.	TRBV28	TRBJ2-7	15
TGTGCCAGCAGCTTAGTCGCCAGACTCACTGAAGCTTTCTTT	CASSLVARLTEAFF	.	.	TRBV7-9	TRBJ1-1	14
TGCGCCAGCAGCCCGGAGGGACAGGGGAGATCACCCCTCCACTTT	CASSPEGQGRSPLHF	many	TRBD1	TRBV5-1	TRBJ1-6	15
TGCAGTGCACAAGAGGGGGACGCGTTTGTGGGGACCCAGTACTTC	CSAQEGDAFVGTQYF	once	.	TRBV20-1	TRBJ2-5	15
TGTGCCAGCAGCTTAGGAACAGGGGGCCCGATGGAGCAGTACTTC	CASSLGTGGPMEQYF	many	TRBD1	TRBV7-2	TRBJ2-7	15
TGTGCCAGTAGTACCGTGGGGGACCCCAAGCAAGAGACCCAGTACTTC	CASSTVGDPKQETQYF	.	.	TRBV19	TRBJ2-5	16
TGTGCCAGCAGTACCGAAGGGGGTGAGGAGACCCAGTACTTC	CASSTEGGEETQYF	many	.	TRBV13	TRBJ2-5	14
TGCAGTGCTACCCTGGGGAATCAGCCCCAGCATTTT	CSATLGNQPQHF	many	.	TRBV20-1	TRBJ1-5	12
TGTGCCACCAGCAGAGATCGGACAGGGGTCCAGCCCCAGCATTTT	CATSRDRTGVQPQHF	many	TRBD1	TRBV15	TRBJ1-5	15
TGTGCCAGCAGCCCGGGACAGGGGACGCTCGAGCTCTATGAGACCCAGTACTTC	CASSPGQGTLELYETQYF	.	TRBD1	TRBV27	TRBJ2-5	18
TGTGCCAGCAGCTTAGGGGGACAGGGAGACTACGAGCAGTACTTC	CASSLGGQGDYEQYF	once	TRBD1	TRBV7-2	TRBJ2-7	15
TGTGCCAGCAGTTACCCCCGGACAGGGGGGTACGAGCAGTACTTC	CASSYPRTGGYEQYF	few	TRBD1	TRBV6-5	TRBJ2-7	15
TGTGCCATCAGGCTGGGAGGGAGTAACAATGAGCAGTTCTTC	CAIRLGGSNNEQFF	many	TRBD2	TRBV10-3	TRBJ2-1	14
TGCAGTGCTAGTCGGGCGGGTAGCAATCAGCCCCAGCATTTT	CSASRAGSNQPQHF	once	.	TRBV20-1	TRBJ1-5	14
TGCGCCAGCAGCTCGCGCGGCAGGGGAGAGAATTCACCCCTCCACTTT	CASSSRGRGENSPLHF	.	.	TRBV7-3	TRBJ1-6	16
TGTGCCAGCAGCCCAGGGACAGGGGTCGTTGCAGAGACCCAGTACTTC	CASSPGTGVVAETQYF	many	TRBD1	TRBV14	TRBJ2-5	16
TGTGCCAGTAGTATAAACCCAACTGGGAGGGGGGAGCTGTTTTTT	CASSINPTGRGELFF	many	.	TRBV19	TRBJ2-2	15
TGTGCCAGTATGGCCTTAGACAATGAGCAGTTCTTC	CASMALDNEQFF	many	.	TRBV19	TRBJ2-1	12
TGTGCCAGCACCTCCCCGGGACAGCTAAAAGAGACCCAGTACTTC	CASTSPGQLKETQYF	many	TRBD1	TRBV7-8	TRBJ2-5	15
TGCAGTGCCAGCACTACGGCTAGCGGTTACAATGAGCAGTTCTTC	CSASTTASGYNEQFF	many	TRBD2	TRBV20-1	TRBJ2-1	15
TGTGCCACCAGCAGAGATGTGGTGGGCATTCAGTACTTC	CATSRDVVGIQYF	many	.	TRBV15	TRBJ2-4	13
TGTGCCTGGAGTGGGGCTAGTCTGCGGTACAATGAGCAGCTCTTC	CAWSGASLRYNEQLF	.	.	TRBV30	TRBJ2-1	15
TGTGCCACCAGCAGAGTCAAGGGCGATAAGTGGGAGACCCAGTACTTC	CATSRVKGDKWETQYF	many	.	TRBV15	TRBJ2-5	16
TGTGCCGGCAGCTTAGAGCCGACTAGATACTACGAGCAGTACTTC	CAGSLEPTRYYEQYF	few	.	TRBV11-3	TRBJ2-7	15
TGCAGCTTGGCCGGCAGTAGGACAGATACGCAGTATTTT	CSLAGSRTDTQYF	.	.	TRBV29-1	TRBJ2-3	13
TGTGCCAGCAGTGAAACGTGGCAATCACCCCTCCACTTT	CASSETWQSPLHF	many	.	TRBV2	TRBJ1-6	13
TGTGCCACCAGCAGAAGGACAGGGCCCTACAATTCACCCCTCCACTTT	CATSRRTGPYNSPLHF	.	TRBD1	TRBV15	TRBJ1-6	16
TGTGCCAGCATTTTTTACCCCCTGCAGGGGGCCGGAGATACGCAGTATTTT	CASIFYPLQGAGDTQYF	few	TRBD1	TRBV12-3/TRBV12-4	TRBJ2-3	17
TGTGCCAGCAGCCAAGCCGGGACAGGGGGCTACGAGCAGTACTTC	CASSQAGTGGYEQYF	many	TRBD1	TRBV4-2	TRBJ2-7	15
TGCGCCAGCAGCCACCCCGGCCCCAATGAGCAGTTCTTC	CASSHPGPNEQFF	few	.	TRBV4-1	TRBJ2-1	13
TGTGCCAGCAGCCTCCGCTCTAGCGGGAGTTACAATGAGCAGTTCTTC	CASSLRSSGSYNEQFF	many	TRBD2	TRBV7-8	TRBJ2-1	16
TGTGCCATCAGGCCGGGACAGGAGAACACTGAAGCTTTCTTT	CAIRPGQENTEAFF	few	TRBD1	TRBV10-3	TRBJ1-1	14
TGTGCCACCAGCAGAGCCGGGACTAGCACAGATACGCAGTATTTT	CATSRAGTSTDTQYF	.	.	TRBV15	TRBJ2-3	15
TGTACCAGCAGTCCCAGCGGGGAGCTGTTTTTT	CTSSPSGELFF	.	.	TRBV6-6	TRBJ2-2	11
TGTGCCAGCAGCCTGACGGGACTAGCGGGCGCCTACGAGCAGTACTTC	CASSLTGLAGAYEQYF	.	TRBD2	TRBV9	TRBJ2-7	16
TGTGCCAGCAGTTTCGGATCCTCGGGTAATTCACCCCTCCACTTT	CASSFGSSGNSPLHF	many	.	TRBV6-5	TRBJ1-6	15
TGTGCCACCGCACTGACAGGGAACTTTAATTCACCCCTCCACTTT	CATALTGNFNSPLHF	many	TRBD1	TRBV7-9	TRBJ1-6	15